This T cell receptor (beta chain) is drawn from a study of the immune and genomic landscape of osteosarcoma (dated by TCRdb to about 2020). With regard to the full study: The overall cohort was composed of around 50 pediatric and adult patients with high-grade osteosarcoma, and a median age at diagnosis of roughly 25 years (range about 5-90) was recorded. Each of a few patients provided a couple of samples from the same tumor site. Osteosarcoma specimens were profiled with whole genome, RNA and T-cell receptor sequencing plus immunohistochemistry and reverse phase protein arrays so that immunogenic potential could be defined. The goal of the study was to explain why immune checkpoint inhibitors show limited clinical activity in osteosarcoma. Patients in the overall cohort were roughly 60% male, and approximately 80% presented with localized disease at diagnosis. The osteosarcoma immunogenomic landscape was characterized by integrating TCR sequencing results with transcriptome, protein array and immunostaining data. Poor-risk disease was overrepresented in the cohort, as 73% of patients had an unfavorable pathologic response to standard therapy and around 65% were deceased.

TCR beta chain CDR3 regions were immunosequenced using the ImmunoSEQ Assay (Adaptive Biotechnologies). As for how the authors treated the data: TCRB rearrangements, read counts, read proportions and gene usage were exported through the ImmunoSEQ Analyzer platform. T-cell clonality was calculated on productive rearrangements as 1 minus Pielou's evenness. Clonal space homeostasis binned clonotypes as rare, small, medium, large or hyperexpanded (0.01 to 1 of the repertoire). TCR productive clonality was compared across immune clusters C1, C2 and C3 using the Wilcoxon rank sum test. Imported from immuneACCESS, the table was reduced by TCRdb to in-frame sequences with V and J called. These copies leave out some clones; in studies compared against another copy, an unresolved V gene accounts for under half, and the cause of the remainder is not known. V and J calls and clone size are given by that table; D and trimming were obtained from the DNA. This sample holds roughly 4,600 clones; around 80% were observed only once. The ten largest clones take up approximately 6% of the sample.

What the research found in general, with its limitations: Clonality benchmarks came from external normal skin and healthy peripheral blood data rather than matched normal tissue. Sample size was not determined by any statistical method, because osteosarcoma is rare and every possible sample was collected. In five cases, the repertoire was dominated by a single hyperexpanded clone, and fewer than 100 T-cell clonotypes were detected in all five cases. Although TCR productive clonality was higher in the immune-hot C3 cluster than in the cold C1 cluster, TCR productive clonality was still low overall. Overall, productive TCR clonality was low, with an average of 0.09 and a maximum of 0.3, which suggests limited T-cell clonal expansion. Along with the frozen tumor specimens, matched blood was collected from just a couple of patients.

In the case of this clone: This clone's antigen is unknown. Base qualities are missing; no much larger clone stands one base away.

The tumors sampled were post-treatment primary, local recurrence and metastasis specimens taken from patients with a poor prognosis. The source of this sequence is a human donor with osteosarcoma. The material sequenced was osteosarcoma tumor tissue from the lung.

The nucleotide sequence reads TGTGCCAGCTCACCCCAAGGAGGGGGGCTTGGCCCCTACGAGCAGTACTTC. The translation is CASSPQGGGLGPYEQYF. The sequence links TRBV18 to TRBJ2-7; the D gene is perhaps TRBD1 or TRBD2, each of them matching over 6 bases. The germline V gene specifies KGHSH as CDR1 and LQKENI as CDR2. The CDR3 holds 17 amino acids from the cysteine to the phenylalanine. The DNA shown is the 51-base CDR3, in frame from base 1. V gives up 3 bases and J gives up 2 bases, and the segment between their germline ends measures 20 bases.